This is a list of T cell receptor beta chains from one sample in a study of human T cells and chemical hapten exposure. TCRdb passed the RACE reads through MiXCR, listing each CDR3 protein once. This repertoire shows tens of thousands of distinct CDR3 sequences, under 12% found once; its top ten account for 2% to 2.5%. Sequences were derived from whole blood, sampled in connection with sensitization to the hapten diphenylcyclopropenone (DPC). The source of these receptors is a man in his forties with alopecia areata. Some clones in this sample may be carry-over from other donors' samples. CDR3s include the opening cysteine and the closing phenylalanine or tryptophan. The D gene is left open where the match is weak. Only some rows state a clone size, as once, few, many or a class for expanded clones.

size	V	J	D	CDR3	DNA
many	TRBV18	TRBJ2-3	-	CASSPVFQGSTDTQYF	TGTGCCAGCTCACCAGTCTTCCAGGGCAGCACAGATACGCAGTATTTT
-	TRBV10-3	TRBJ2-5	TRBD2	CAISEGLAGVKTQYF	TGTGCCATCAGTGAGGGACTAGCGGGAGTAAAGACCCAGTACTTC
few	TRBV11-2	TRBJ2-7	-	CASSGLGQGDSYEQYF	TGTGCCAGCAGCGGACTAGGACAGGGAGACTCCTACGAGCAGTACTTC
-	TRBV9	TRBJ2-2	-	CASSVETGRNTGELFF	TGTGCCAGCAGCGTAGAAACAGGGAGGAACACCGGGGAGCTGTTTTTT
few	TRBV4-3	TRBJ2-3	-	CASSQSPTYHTQYF	TGCGCCAGCAGCCAGTCTCCTACCTATCATACGCAGTATTTT
many	TRBV5-1	TRBJ1-2	TRBD1	CASSRDSSYGYTF	TGCGCCAGCAGCAGGGACAGTTCCTATGGCTACACCTTC
many	TRBV5-1	TRBJ2-1	TRBD2	CASSTISGRANREQFF	TGCGCCAGCAGCACGATTAGCGGGAGGGCCAATCGCGAGCAGTTCTTC
many	TRBV20-1	TRBJ2-3	-	CSATPPLLVSTDTQYF	TGCAGTGCTACCCCCCCGTTGTTGGTTAGCACAGATACGCAGTATTTT
many	TRBV25-1	TRBJ2-1	-	CASSDPRLDPGPYNEQFF	TGTGCCAGCAGTGACCCGAGACTTGACCCCGGCCCCTACAATGAGCAGTTCTTC
few	TRBV7-2	TRBJ2-3	-	CASSLDGISTDTQYF	TGTGCCAGCAGCTTAGACGGGATCAGCACAGATACGCAGTATTTT
-	TRBV7-9	TRBJ1-6	-	CASSLSAASGHYNSPLHF	TGTGCCAGCAGCTTATCAGCCGCATCGGGACACTATAATTCACCCCTCCACTTT
many	TRBV7-2	TRBJ2-1	-	CASSLALTGRGWTGANEQFF	TGTGCCAGCAGCTTAGCGCTTACAGGGAGGGGGTGGACGGGAGCGAATGAGCAGTTCTTC
-	TRBV20-1	TRBJ2-3	-	CSALRSTDTQYF	TGCAGTGCTTTAAGAAGCACAGATACGCAGTATTTT
many	TRBV7-9	TRBJ2-2	TRBD1	CASSRAGTGSSGELFF	TGTGCCAGCAGCCGCGCCGGGACAGGGTCATCCGGGGAGCTGTTTTTT